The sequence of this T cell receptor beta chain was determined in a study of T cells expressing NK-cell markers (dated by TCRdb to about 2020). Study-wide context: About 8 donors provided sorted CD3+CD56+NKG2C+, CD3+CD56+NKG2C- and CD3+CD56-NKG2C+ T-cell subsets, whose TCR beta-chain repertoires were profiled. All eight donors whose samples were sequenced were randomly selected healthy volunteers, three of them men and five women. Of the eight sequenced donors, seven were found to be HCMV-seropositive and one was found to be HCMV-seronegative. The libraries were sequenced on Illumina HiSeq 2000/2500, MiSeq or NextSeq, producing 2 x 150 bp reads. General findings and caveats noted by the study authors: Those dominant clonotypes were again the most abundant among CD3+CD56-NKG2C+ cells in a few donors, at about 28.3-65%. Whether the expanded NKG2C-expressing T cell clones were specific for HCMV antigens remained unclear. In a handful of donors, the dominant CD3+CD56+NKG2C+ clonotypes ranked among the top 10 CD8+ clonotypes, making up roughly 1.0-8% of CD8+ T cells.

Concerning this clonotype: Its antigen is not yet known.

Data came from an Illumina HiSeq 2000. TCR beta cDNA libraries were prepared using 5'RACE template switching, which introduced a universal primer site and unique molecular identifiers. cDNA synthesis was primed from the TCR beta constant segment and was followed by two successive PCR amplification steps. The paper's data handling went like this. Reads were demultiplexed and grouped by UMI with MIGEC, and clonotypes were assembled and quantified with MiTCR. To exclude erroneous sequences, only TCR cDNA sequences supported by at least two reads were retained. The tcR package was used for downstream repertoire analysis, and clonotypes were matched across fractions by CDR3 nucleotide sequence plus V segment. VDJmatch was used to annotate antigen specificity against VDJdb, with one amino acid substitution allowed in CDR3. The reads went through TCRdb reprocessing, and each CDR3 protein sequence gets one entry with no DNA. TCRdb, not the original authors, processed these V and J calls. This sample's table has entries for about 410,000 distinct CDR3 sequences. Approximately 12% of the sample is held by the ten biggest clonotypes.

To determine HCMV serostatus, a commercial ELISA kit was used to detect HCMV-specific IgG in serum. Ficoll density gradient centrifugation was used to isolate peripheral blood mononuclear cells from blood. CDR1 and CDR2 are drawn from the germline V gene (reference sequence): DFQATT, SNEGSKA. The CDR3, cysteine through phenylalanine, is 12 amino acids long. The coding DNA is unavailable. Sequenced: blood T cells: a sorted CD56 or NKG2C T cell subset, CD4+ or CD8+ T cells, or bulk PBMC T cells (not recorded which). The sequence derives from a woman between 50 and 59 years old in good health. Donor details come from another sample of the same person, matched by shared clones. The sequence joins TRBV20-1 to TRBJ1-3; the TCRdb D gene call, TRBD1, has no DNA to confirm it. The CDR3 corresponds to CSVWGTGNTIYF.